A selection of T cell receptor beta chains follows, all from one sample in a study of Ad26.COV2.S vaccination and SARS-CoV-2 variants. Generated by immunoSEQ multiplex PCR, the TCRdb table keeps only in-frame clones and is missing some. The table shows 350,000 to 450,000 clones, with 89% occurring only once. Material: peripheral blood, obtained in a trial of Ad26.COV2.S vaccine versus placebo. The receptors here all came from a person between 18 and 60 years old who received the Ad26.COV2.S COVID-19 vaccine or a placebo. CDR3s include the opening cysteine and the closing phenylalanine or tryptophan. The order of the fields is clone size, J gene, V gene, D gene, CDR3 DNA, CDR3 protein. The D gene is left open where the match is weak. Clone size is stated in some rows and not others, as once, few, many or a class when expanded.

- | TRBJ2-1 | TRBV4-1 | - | TGCGCCAGCAGCCCGGCAACAGGGTACAATGAGCAGTTCTTC | CASSPATGYNEQFF
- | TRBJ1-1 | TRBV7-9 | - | TGTGCCAGCAGCTTAGGCAGAGGGGTTATGGACGACGCTTTCTTT | CASSLGRGVMDDAFF
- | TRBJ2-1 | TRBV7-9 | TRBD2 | TGTGCCAGCAGCTTGCTAGCGGGAGGGCTCAATGAGCAGTTCTTC | CASSLLAGGLNEQFF
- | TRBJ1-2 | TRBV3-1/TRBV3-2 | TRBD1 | TGTGCCAGCAGCCAAGATCAGGGACAGGGAGCTACCTTC | CASSQDQGQGATF
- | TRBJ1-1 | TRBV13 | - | TGTGCCAGCAGCTTAGGACAGGGCGCTGAAGCTTTCTTT | CASSLGQGAEAFF
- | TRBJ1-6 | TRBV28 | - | TGTGCCAGCAGCCTAGAGCGTGGTATCTCCTATAATTCACCCCTCCACTTT | CASSLERGISYNSPLHF
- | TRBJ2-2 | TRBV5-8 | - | TGTGCCAGCAGCTTGGAGGTCACCGGGGAGCTGTTTTTT | CASSLEVTGELFF
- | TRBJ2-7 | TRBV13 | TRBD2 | TGTGCCAGCAGCTTGTCAGCGGGGATCTCCTACGAGCAGTACTTC | CASSLSAGISYEQYF
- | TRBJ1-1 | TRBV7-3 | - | TGTGCCAGCAGCTTTAGGGGGGAGACTGAAGCTTTCTTT | CASSFRGETEAFF
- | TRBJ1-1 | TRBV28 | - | TGTGCCAGCAGTTTATTAAACACTGAAGCTTTCTTT | CASSLLNTEAFF
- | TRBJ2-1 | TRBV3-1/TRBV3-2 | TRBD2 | TGTGCCAGCAGTTCCGAGCGGCGGGAGATGTATGAGCAGTTCTTC | CASSSERREMYEQFF
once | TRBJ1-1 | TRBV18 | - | TGTGCCAGCTCACCAGGTATGTGGAAATCTAACACTGAAGCTTTCTTT | CASSPGMWKSNTEAFF
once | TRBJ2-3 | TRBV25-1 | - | TGTGCCAGCAGTGAATACACGGCCGGCCCCCAAGATACGCAGTATTTT | CASSEYTAGPQDTQYF
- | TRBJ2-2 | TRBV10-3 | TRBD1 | TGTGCCAACTCCGGGACAGAGAACACCGGGGAGCTGTTTTTT | CANSGTENTGELFF
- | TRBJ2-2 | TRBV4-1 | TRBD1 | TGCGCCAGCAGCCAAGTCGACAGGGGGCCCACGAACACCGGGGAGCTGTTTTTT | CASSQVDRGPTNTGELFF
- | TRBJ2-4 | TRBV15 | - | TGTGCCACCAGCAGAGTCTCCCGTAGCGAAAACATTCAGTACTTC | CATSRVSRSENIQYF
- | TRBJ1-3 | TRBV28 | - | TGTGCCAGCAGTTTAGTCGGTGGAAACACCATATATTTT | CASSLVGGNTIYF
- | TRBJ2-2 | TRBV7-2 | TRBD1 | TGTGCCAGCAGCTTATCGACAGGGGTCCCCCTTAACACCGGGGAGCTGTTTTTT | CASSLSTGVPLNTGELFF
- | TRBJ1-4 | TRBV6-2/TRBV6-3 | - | TGTGCCAGCAGTGGACGGCATAATGAAAAACTGTTTTTT | CASSGRHNEKLFF
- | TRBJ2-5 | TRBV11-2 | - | TGTGCCAGCAGCTTCGGTCGACGGGAGACCCAGTACTTC | CASSFGRRETQYF
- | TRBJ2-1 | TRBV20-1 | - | TGCAGTGCTCGTGGAACAGAACGTACCCTATACAATGAGCAGTTCTTC | CSARGTERTLYNEQFF
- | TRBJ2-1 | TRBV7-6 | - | TGTGCCAGCAGCCCAGGCCAGGGTCGCTACAATGAGCAGTTCTTC | CASSPGQGRYNEQFF
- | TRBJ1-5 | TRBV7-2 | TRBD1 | TGTGCCAGCAGCTGGGGACAGGGGGAGCCCCAGCATTTT | CASSWGQGEPQHF
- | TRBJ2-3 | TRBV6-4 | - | TGTGCCAGCAGTGACTCGAACGGAGCCACAGATACGCAGTATTTT | CASSDSNGATDTQYF
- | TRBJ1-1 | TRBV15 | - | TGTGCCACCAGCGGCGGCACAGGGCAGAACACTGAAGCTTTCTTT | CATSGGTGQNTEAFF
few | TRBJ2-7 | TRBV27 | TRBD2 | TGTGCCAGCAGCTGGACTAGCGGGAGTTTCGGTTCCTACGAGCAGTACTTC | CASSWTSGSFGSYEQYF
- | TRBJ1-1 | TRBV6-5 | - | TGTGCCAGCAGTTACGAAGTTAACACTGAAGCTTTCTTT | CASSYEVNTEAFF
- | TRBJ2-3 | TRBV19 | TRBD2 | TGTGCCAGTAGGCAATCCGGGACGATCACTAGGGAGGGTACGCAGTATTTT | CASRQSGTITREGTQYF
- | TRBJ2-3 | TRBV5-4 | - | TGTGCCAGCAGCTTGGGCGGAGGGGGCCCCACAGATACGCAGTATTTT | CASSLGGGGPTDTQYF
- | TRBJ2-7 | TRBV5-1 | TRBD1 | TGCGCCAGCAGCACCGGGACAGGGTGGGAGGAGCAGTACTTC | CASSTGTGWEEQYF
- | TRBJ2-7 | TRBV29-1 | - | TGCAGCGTTGAAGAGTATAATCCCTACGAGCAGTACTTC | CSVEEYNPYEQYF
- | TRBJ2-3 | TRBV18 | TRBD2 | TGTGCCAGCTCACTGAGGACTAGCGGGAGGGCCGAGGGAGATACGCAGTATTTT | CASSLRTSGRAEGDTQYF
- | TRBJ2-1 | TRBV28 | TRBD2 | TGTGCCAGCAGTTTGGCGCGGGAGAAGGCCTACAATGAGCAGTTCTTC | CASSLAREKAYNEQFF
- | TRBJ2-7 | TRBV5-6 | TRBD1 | TGTGCCAGCAGCTTGGTCGACGCCAGGGGGCTTACCTACGAGCAGTACTTC | CASSLVDARGLTYEQYF
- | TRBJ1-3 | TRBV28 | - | TGTGCCAGCACTTATCTAGGCGCCCTGATGGGGGGCGCTGGAAACACCATATATTTT | CASTYLGALMGGAGNTIYF
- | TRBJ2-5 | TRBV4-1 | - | TGCGCCAGCAGCCCAGGGCGGGGAGGGGGAGTGGGGCAAGAGACCCAGTACTTC | CASSPGRGGGVGQETQYF
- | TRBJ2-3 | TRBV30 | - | TGTGCCTGGAGTGTAACAGATACGCAGTATTTT | CAWSVTDTQYF
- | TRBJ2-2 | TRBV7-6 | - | TGTGCCAGCAGCTTACGAGACTACCACACCGGGGAGCTGTTTTTT | CASSLRDYHTGELFF
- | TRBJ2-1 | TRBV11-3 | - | TGTGCCAGCAGCTTATCTAAAACTAGGAATGAGCAGTTCTTC | CASSLSKTRNEQFF
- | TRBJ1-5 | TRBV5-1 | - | TGCGCCAGCAGCGCCTCAGGGATGAGGAATCAGCCCCAGCATTTT | CASSASGMRNQPQHF
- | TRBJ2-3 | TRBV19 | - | TGTGCCAGTAGCACTGCCGTGACAGATACGCAGTATTTT | CASSTAVTDTQYF
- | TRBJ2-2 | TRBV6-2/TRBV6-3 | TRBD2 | TGTGCCAGCAGCTCCAATAGCGGGAGAAATGGCGGGGAGCTGTTTTTT | CASSSNSGRNGGELFF